This T cell receptor beta chain was captured in a study of control samples from healthy donors and cancer patients (dated by TCRdb to 2020 to 2022). Looking up the germline V gene yields CDR1 SGDLS and CDR2 YYNGEE. Reading from cysteine to phenylalanine, the CDR3 counts 15 amino acids. Just CDR3 DNA is preserved here, 45 bases in frame from base 1. Trimming removed 3 bases from V and 6 bases from J; the gene matches leave 11 bases unexplained. The library was obtained by the immunoSEQ multiplex PCR assay. The immuneACCESS repertoire file appears here via TCRdb, limited to in-frame rearrangements. These files lack a portion of the clones; in checked studies, under half of the deficit traces to unresolved V genes, and the cause of the others is not known. A total of roughly 130,000 clones appear in this sample, approximately 92% of them only once. The top ten clones comprise less than 2.5% of the sample.

Concerning this clone: The antigen it binds to is not known. Base-call qualities are not available, and no considerably larger clone is one nucleotide away.

Sequencing used blood. The rearranged segments are TRBV9 and TRBJ2-5; the junction holds 7 bases that match TRBD2. This TCR derives from a man between 18 and 29 years old in good health. CDR3 sequence: CASSGPGEGVQTQYF. The nucleotides are TGTGCCAGCAGCGGCCCGGGGGAGGGCGTGCAGACCCAGTACTTC.